This entry is about one TCR beta chain. This sample stems from a study of blood T cell repertoires in COVID-19. Across the whole study: The analysed material was cDNA or gDNA that came from T cells, B-cell-depleted T cells, or PBMCs.

Here immunoSEQ multiplex PCR was the method, and the copy in TCRdb shows in-frame clones only, minus some. The sample has some 68,000 clones; about 92% are singletons. This CDR3 region has 14 residues. V lost 4 bases to trimming and J lost 2 bases; unmatched junction nucleotides: 5. In germline, CDR1 is SGHTS, CDR2 YDEGEE. The J gene is TRBJ2-5, the V gene TRBV5-8, with 7 nucleotides matching TRBD1. The sequence derives from a man aged 50-60 years with COVID-19, enrolled during active disease. The sample comprised peripheral blood. DNA of the CDR3: TGTGCCAGCAGCGGGGGACAGTTACAAGAGACCCAGTACTTC. Translating gives CASSGGQLQETQYF.